Many counts were recorded for the clone carrying this TCR beta chain. This entry is derived from a study of identical twins. TCRdb reanalysed the 5' RACE reads using MiXCR and keeps one entry per CDR3 protein. The sample carries nearly 650,000 distinct CDR3 sequences, about 7.1% recorded once. There are 15 residues in the CDR3. The V and J ends lost 3 bases and 0 bases respectively, with 9 bases between them. Per germline, CDR1 ENHRY and CDR2 SYGVKD. These sequences were also reported in another study, on yellow fever vaccine responses in identical twins.

This clonotype was obtained from a woman aged 18-29 years in good health. This chain uses TRBV10-3 with TRBJ1-5; D unresolved. Sequenced material: PBMCs. The CDR3 bases are TGTGCCATCAGTGACGGGGTAACTAGCAATCAGCCCCAGCATTTT. Amino acid sequence: CAISDGVTSNQPQHF.